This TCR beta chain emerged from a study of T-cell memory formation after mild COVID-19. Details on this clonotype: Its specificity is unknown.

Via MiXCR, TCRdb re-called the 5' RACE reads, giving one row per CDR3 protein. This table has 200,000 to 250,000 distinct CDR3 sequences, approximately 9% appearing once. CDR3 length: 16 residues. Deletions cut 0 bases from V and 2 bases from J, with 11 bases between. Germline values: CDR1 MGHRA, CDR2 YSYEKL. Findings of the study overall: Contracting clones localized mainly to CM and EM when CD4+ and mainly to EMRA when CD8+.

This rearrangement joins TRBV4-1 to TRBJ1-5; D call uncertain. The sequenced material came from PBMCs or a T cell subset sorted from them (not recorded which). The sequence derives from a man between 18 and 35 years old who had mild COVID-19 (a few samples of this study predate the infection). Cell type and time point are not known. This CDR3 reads CASSQEEGSGNQPQHF. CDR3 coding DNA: TGCGCCAGCAGCCAAGAGGAGGGAAGTGGCAATCAGCCCCAGCATTTT.